This T cell receptor (beta chain) was identified during a study of cytomegalovirus exposure and HLA in healthy donors. Overall study results and limits: Analyzed later, association rates of TCRs varied across HLA loci, with DRB1 most and HLA-C fewest. CMV serostatus stood as the only immune exposure information on hand. In an earlier analysis, about 90% or about 30%: the productive usage of most TCR beta V segments.

Comment on this clone: Its antigen is unknown. The sample holds other DNA sequences that translate to the same CDR3.

The study ran its PCR with 60 Vbeta and 13 Jbeta primers. In the source study's methods: Later work found tens of millions of unique TCR beta chains, with approximately 12 million shared. The assay was immunoSEQ multiplex PCR, and TCRdb's table has in-frame clones only and misses some. V, J and clone size reflect that table, while D and trimming were determined from the DNA. Of approximately 150,000 clones detected, 75% to 85% appear once; the ten largest clones hold about 2.5%. The junction had 4 bases not matched to a gene; V was cut back by 5 bases and J by 3 bases. Per germline, CDR1 SGHRS and CDR2 YFSETQ. The CDR3 runs 14 residues.

The receptor was isolated from a woman between 18 and 29 years old in good health and CMV-seropositive. The sequencing input was PBMCs. J is TRBJ2-1 and V is TRBV5-1; 8 nucleotides line up with TRBD2. In DNA, the CDR3 is TGCGCCAGCAGTCTCGGGGGGGACTACAATGAGCAGTTCTTC. This translates into CASSLGGDYNEQFF.